These 32 T cell receptor beta chains originate from one sample sequenced in a study of control samples from healthy donors and cancer patients. Repertoires were generated with immunoSEQ multiplex PCR, while TCRdb's copy carries only in-frame clones and drops some. The table lists roughly 40,000 clones, roughly 80% of them singletons, with around 50% in the top ten. Sequencing was done on a sample of blood. The receptors here all came from a man between 60 and 75 years old in good health.

The chain carries TRBV27 and TRBJ2-1; TRBD1 matches 9 bases. This CDR3 comprises 17 residues. V lost 5 bases, J lost 8 bases, and 16 bases stayed unmatched. Germline loops: CDR1 MNHEY, CDR2 SMNVEV (reference sequence). Here the CDR3 reads CASSKPGGTGTYYEQFF. CDR3 nucleotide sequence: TGTGCCAGCAGTAAACCTGGGGGGACAGGGACTTACTATGAGCAGTTCTTC.

The chain combines TRBV5-1 with TRBJ2-7, with 7 bases that match TRBD1. The CDR3 sequence is 14 residues long. Germline V gene lookup returns CDR1 SGHRS and CDR2 YFSETQ. V lost 2 bases to trimming and J lost 0 bases; unmatched junction nucleotides: 2. The CDR3 DNA reads as TGCGCCAGCAGCTTTCAGGGGGACTCCTACGAGCAGTACTTC. Translating gives CASSFQGDSYEQYF. Full variable domain (remainder filled in from reference TRBV5-1 and TRBJ2-7): KAGVTQTPRYLIKTRGQQVTLSCSPISGHRSVSWYQQTPGQGLQFLFEYFSETQRNKGNFPGRFSGRQFSNSRSEMNVSTLELGDSALYLCASSFQGDSYEQYFGPGTRLTVT.

This clone was detected once. The chain has TRBV5-1 and TRBJ2-7, with 13 bases identical to TRBD2. There are 16 residues in the CDR3. Germline assignment: CDR1 SGHRS and CDR2 YFSETQ. The trim removed 0 bases at V and 5 bases at J, leaving 5 bases unmatched. The CDR3: CASSLAGLAGIDEQYF. The CDR3, as DNA: TGCGCCAGCAGCTTGGCGGGACTAGCGGGAATCGACGAGCAGTACTTC.

As to this clone: A read error may produce the germline difference seen at one junction end. The chain employs TRBV14 and TRBJ2-3; 8 nucleotides align to TRBD2. This CDR3 contains 16 residues. CDR1 and CDR2 (germline): SGHDN, FVKESK. The CDR3 here is CASSPLGRDATHTQYF. For the CDR3, the DNA is TGTGCCAGCAGCCCTCTCGGGAGGGACGCCACACATACGCAGTATTTT.

V is TRBV7-9 and J is TRBJ2-5; D might be TRBD1 (5 bases). V lost 1 base and J lost 4, with 13 bases in between. Germline V gene sequence: CDR1 SEHNR, CDR2 FQNEAQ (reference sequence). The CDR3 is 15 amino acids. The CDR3 region is CASSLESQRGETQYF. As DNA, the CDR3 is TGTGCCAGCAGCTTAGAATCCCAAAGGGGAGAGACCCAGTACTTC.

The genes are TRBV7-2 and TRBJ1-2; D gene unclear. The CDR3 spans 11 residues. CDR1 and CDR2 (germline): SGHTA, FQGNSA. Deletions cut 3 bases from V and 1 base from J, with 0 bases between. The chain's CDR3 is CASSFNYGYTF. CDR3 DNA: TGTGCCAGCAGCTTTAACTATGGCTACACCTTC.

The chain links TRBV27 to TRBJ2-7; D is perhaps TRBD1 (6 bases). Per the germline V gene, CDR1 is MNHEY and CDR2 is SMNVEV (reference sequence). This CDR3 region has 12 residues. V was clipped by 7 bases and J by 6 bases, with 13 bases between them. The CDR3 here is CASKTAGAEQYF. The CDR3 nucleotides are TGTGCCAGCAAAACCGCAGGGGCCGAGCAGTACTTC.

J is TRBJ1-1 and V is TRBV6-6, with D maybe TRBD1 (5 bases). This CDR3 has 14 amino acids. Trimming shortened V by 2 bases and J by 6 bases, and 13 bases separated the two germline ends. Germline V gene lookup returns CDR1 MNHNY and CDR2 SVGAGI (reference sequence). CDR3 DNA sequence: TGTGCCAGCAGTTACGATGCCAGGGTCGCTGAAGCTTTCTTT. Translating gives CASSYDARVAEAFF.

Concerning this clone itself: The same CDR3 arises from other DNA sequences in this sample as well. The chain combines TRBV19 with TRBJ2-6, with D perhaps TRBD1 or TRBD2 (6 bases each). Trimming left V 1 base short and J 4 bases short, with 8 bases between. CDR1 LNHDA and CDR2 SQIVND come from the germline V gene (reference sequence). This CDR3 spans 15 amino acids. The CDR3 protein is CASSIGGAGANVLTF. The DNA of the CDR3 is TGTGCCAGTAGTATAGGGGGGGCGGGGGCCAACGTCCTGACTTTC.

The chain has TRBV30 and TRBJ1-1, with a possible D match to TRBD1 (6 bases). Germline CDR1 is GTSNPN and CDR2 is SVGIG (reference sequence). The CDR3 sequence is 13 residues long. V was clipped by 0 bases and J by 6 bases, with 11 bases between them. The CDR3 sequence is CAWSVRGAAEAFF. CDR3 DNA sequence: TGTGCCTGGAGTGTTCGGGGGGCGGCTGAAGCTTTCTTT. Supplemented by reference TRBV30 and TRBJ1-1, the full variable domain reads SQTIHQWPATLVQPVGSPLSLECTVEGTSNPNLYWYRQAAGRGLQLLFYSVGIGQISSEVPQNLSASRPQDRQFILSSKKLLLSDSGFYLCAWSVRGAAEAFFGQGTRLTVV.

The gene calls are TRBV7-6 and TRBJ2-3; D may match TRBD1 or TRBD2 (5 bases each). The CDR3 covers 18 residues. Germline CDR1 is SGHVS and CDR2 is FNYEAQ. The V end was cut by 2 bases, the J end by 4 bases, with 22 bases between. The CDR3 region is CASSLRWGSSTRADTQYF. In DNA, the CDR3 is TGTGCCAGCAGCTTAAGGTGGGGGTCCTCTACGCGGGCAGATACGCAGTATTTT.

The gene calls are TRBV7-8 and TRBJ1-2; D is undetermined. This CDR3 is 14 amino acids long. The germline CDR1 and CDR2 sequences are SGHVS and FQNEAQ. Deletions cut 2 bases from V and 0 bases from J, with 7 bases between. The CDR3: CASSLSRTNYGYTF. The CDR3 bases are TGTGCCAGCAGCTTATCACGGACTAACTATGGCTACACCTTC.

The chain is built from TRBV5-8 and TRBJ1-5; D is possibly TRBD1 (5 bases). Germline assignment: CDR1 SGHTS and CDR2 YDEGEE. This CDR3 comprises 15 residues. The germline V and J ends were trimmed by 6 bases and 3 bases, with 16 bases remaining between them. CDR3 loop: CASNRRQPPNQPQHF. CDR3 coding DNA: TGTGCCAGCAACCGAAGACAGCCTCCCAATCAGCCCCAGCATTTT.

The rearrangement joins TRBV27 to TRBJ1-1, with no clear D. The CDR3 runs to 16 residues. V was shortened by 6 bases and J by 0 bases, with 17 bases between the two germline ends. CDR1 MNHEY and CDR2 SMNVEV come from the germline V gene (reference sequence). CDR3 loop: CASSDSVNRLNTEAFF. CDR3 DNA sequence: TGTGCCAGCAGCGATAGTGTAAACAGATTGAACACTGAAGCTTTCTTT.

V is TRBV29-1 and J is TRBJ2-7, with 7 bases aligning to TRBD1. The CDR3 runs 13 residues. V lost 3 bases to trimming and J lost 1 base; unmatched junction nucleotides: 3. Germline-derived CDR1 and CDR2 are SQVTM and ANQGSEA. The CDR3 here is CSVDPGGSYEQYF. Here the CDR3 DNA reads TGCAGCGTTGACCCAGGGGGATCCTACGAGCAGTACTTC.

V is TRBV10-3 and J is TRBJ2-5; no firm D call. CDR3 length equals 12 residues. Germline V lookup: CDR1 ENHRY, CDR2 SYGVKD. The ends were cut back, 2 bases at V and 5 bases at J, with 6 bases in the middle. CDR3 bases: TGTGCCATCAGTGAGGGTGCGGAGACCCAGTACTTC. This gives the protein CAISEGAETQYF.

This chain connects TRBV18 to TRBJ1-5; 9 bases match TRBD1. CDR3 length: 14 amino acids. V shed 6 bases, J shed 8 bases, and the junction held 8 bases outside the gene matches. Germline V gene data show CDR1 as KGHSH and CDR2 as LQKENI. The CDR3 sequence: CASSLGQGNEPQHF. CDR3 DNA sequence: TGTGCCAGCTCGCTAGGACAGGGGAATGAGCCCCAGCATTTT.

The chain recombines TRBV4-1 with TRBJ2-1, with D possibly matching TRBD1 (5 bases). Germline lookup yields CDR1 MGHRA and CDR2 YSYEKL. Trimming cost V 6 bases and J 6 bases, with 15 bases left between them. This CDR3 has 14 residues. The CDR3 DNA reads as TGCGCCAGCAGGGGGCATTTTACCACCAATGAGCAGTTCTTC. The encoded protein is CASRGHFTTNEQFF.

The chain has TRBV12-5 and TRBJ2-7, with a possible D match to TRBD1 (7 bases). Trimming cost V 1 base and J 5 bases, with 18 bases left between them. Germline V gene data show CDR1 as LGHNT and CDR2 as FRNRAP. The CDR3 is 16 residues long. The CDR3 region is CASGLDRGGGAHEQYF. For the CDR3, the DNA is TGTGCTAGTGGTTTGGACAGGGGCGGCGGGGCCCACGAGCAGTACTTC.

This clone turned up a few times. This rearrangement joins TRBV7-9 to TRBJ1-4, with unresolved D. V lost 1 base, J lost 10 bases, and 13 bases lay in between. This CDR3 has 14 amino acids. CDR1 and CDR2 from the germline V gene are SEHNR and FQNEAQ (reference sequence). The CDR3 DNA reads as TGTGCCAGCAGCTTAGACGGAAGATGGGGAAAACTGTTTTTT. It specifies CASSLDGRWGKLFF.

The J gene is TRBJ2-1, the V gene TRBV5-1; 12 bases line up with TRBD2. The V segment lost 0 bases and the J segment 9 bases; nucleotides outside the gene matches: 7. This CDR3 region has 16 residues. The germline gives CDR1 SGHRS, CDR2 YFSETQ. CDR3 in DNA: TGCGCCAGCAGCTTGGTCCTAGCGGGAGGGCAGAGTGAGCAGTTCTTC. It specifies CASSLVLAGGQSEQFF.

This rearrangement joins TRBV25-1 to TRBJ2-5; the match to TRBD2 covers 10 bases. V was pared by 7 bases and J by 5 bases, with 16 bases of the junction left unmatched. The CDR3 totals 17 residues. Germline V gene sequence: CDR1 MGHDK, CDR2 SYGVNS. The CDR3 reads CASTPGGGSGRRETQYF. The CDR3, as DNA: TGTGCCAGCACCCCTGGGGGGGGTAGCGGGAGGAGGGAGACCCAGTACTTC.

The chain uses TRBV3-1 (or the pseudogene TRBV3-2) and TRBJ1-4; tentatively, D is TRBD1 (6 bases). V lost 5 bases to trimming and J lost 6 bases, with 16 bases between them. The germline V gene has CDR1 LGHDT and CDR2 YNNKEL (reference sequence). This CDR3 is built from 15 residues. The DNA for the CDR3 is TGTGCCAGCAGCTACTACAGGGACGCTCATGAAAAACTGTTTTTT. Translating it yields CASSYYRDAHEKLFF.

The gene calls are TRBV5-6 and TRBJ2-7, with D possibly being TRBD1 (5 bases). V was cut by 2 bases and J by 4 bases, with 13 bases left in between. The germline V gene has CDR1 SGHDT and CDR2 YYEEEE. There are 14 residues in the CDR3. Here the CDR3 DNA reads TGTGCCAGCAGCTTAGGCAGGACAACTTACGAGCAGTACTTC. Amino acid sequence: CASSLGRTTYEQYF.

This rearrangement joins TRBV19 to TRBJ1-3, with TRBD1 matching 10 bases. This CDR3 has 16 residues. J was trimmed by 1 base and V by 3 bases; bases with no gene match: 3. The germline V gene has CDR1 LNHDA and CDR2 SQIVND (reference sequence). CDR3 sequence reads: CASSMGQGRSGNTIYF. As DNA, the CDR3 is TGTGCCAGTAGTATGGGACAGGGGCGATCTGGAAACACCATATATTTT.

The V call is TRBV30, the J call TRBJ1-5, with D possibly being TRBD1 (5 bases). V lost 1 base to trimming and J lost 2 bases, with 9 bases between them. The CDR3 consists of 14 residues. Germline CDR1 reads GTSNPN; CDR2 reads SVGIG (reference sequence). CDR3 sequence: CAWSAGVGNQPQHF. As DNA, the CDR3 is TGTGCCTGGAGTGCGGGGGTAGGCAATCAGCCCCAGCATTTT.

The chain carries TRBV5-1 and TRBJ2-5; D is undetermined. Looked up from germline, CDR1 is SGHRS and CDR2 is YFSETQ. CDR3 size: 11 residues. V lost 4 bases and J 1 base, leaving 2 bases between the germline ends. As DNA, the CDR3 is TGCGCCAGCAGCCGCCAAGAGACCCAGTACTTC. This encodes CASSRQETQYF.

A few counts support this clone. The chain links TRBV5-1 to TRBJ2-5; tentatively, D is TRBD2 (5 bases). Between the trimmed V and J ends, which lost 0 bases and 9 bases, there was a span of 12 bases. The CDR3 contains 13 residues. Germline CDR1 SGHRS, CDR2 YFSETQ. The CDR3 DNA reads as TGCGCCAGCAGCTTGGGGACCAAGAGGGCCCAGTACTTC. This gives the protein CASSLGTKRAQYF. Full variable domain (rest looked up from reference TRBV5-1 and TRBJ2-5): KAGVTQTPRYLIKTRGQQVTLSCSPISGHRSVSWYQQTPGQGLQFLFEYFSETQRNKGNFPGRFSGRQFSNSRSEMNVSTLELGDSALYLCASSLGTKRAQYFGPGTRLLVL.

The rearrangement links TRBV9 to TRBJ1-2; D remains ambiguous. V lost 4 bases, J lost 3 bases, and 10 bases lay in between. This CDR3 region has 13 residues. The germline CDR1 and CDR2 sequences are SGDLS and YYNGEE. CDR3 amino acids: CASSPSPYYGYTF. The DNA for the CDR3 is TGTGCCAGCAGCCCTAGCCCATACTATGGCTACACCTTC.

The chain is built from TRBV6-2 or TRBV6-3 and TRBJ2-7, with 7 positions matching TRBD1. Germline trimming cut 4 bases from V and 3 bases from J; bases unmatched to any gene: 6. The CDR3 has 14 amino acids. Germline CDR1 MNHEY, CDR2 SVGEGT. As DNA, the CDR3 is TGTGCCAGCAGTTTAACCGGGACAGTCTACGAGCAGTACTTC. Translation gives CASSLTGTVYEQYF.

The chain joins TRBV2 to TRBJ2-4; maybe TRBD2 (6 bases). Per the germline V gene, CDR1 is SNHLY and CDR2 is FYNNEI. The CDR3 loop spans 15 amino acids. V was shortened by 2 bases and J by 0 bases, with 8 bases between the two germline ends. CDR3 sequence: CASSERGLAKNIQYF. CDR3 bases: TGTGCCAGCAGTGAACGGGGACTAGCCAAAAACATTCAGTACTTC.

The chain links TRBV7-8 to TRBJ2-7, with TRBD2 as a possible D gene (6 bases). In germline, CDR1 is SGHVS, CDR2 FQNEAQ. The CDR3 runs to 16 residues. V dropped 1 base and J dropped 1 base, with 14 bases sitting between them. The CDR3 sequence is CASSLGGGFLSYEQYF. CDR3 DNA sequence: TGTGCCAGCAGCTTAGGGGGAGGATTCCTGTCCTACGAGCAGTACTTC.